This T cell receptor (beta chain) was obtained from a study of control samples from healthy donors and cancer patients. The CDR3 contains 12 residues. The germline CDR1 and CDR2 sequences are MDHEN and SYDVKM. Between the trimmed V and J ends, which lost 5 bases and 4 bases, there was a span of 8 bases. This table comes from immunoSEQ multiplex PCR, and its TCRdb copy is limited to in-frame clones, with some not included. The sample shows roughly 86,000 clones, roughly 89% of them seen only once. Material: blood. The chain is built from TRBV28 and TRBJ2-5; D remains unclear. This clonotype was obtained from a young man in good health. The CDR3 is CASSRPRETQYF. The CDR3, as DNA: TGTGCCAGCAGTCGTCCGCGAGAGACCCAGTACTTC. Filled out from reference TRBV28 and TRBJ2-5, the complete variable domain reads DVKVTQSSRYLVKRTGEKVFLECVQDMDHENMFWYRQDPGLGLRLIYFSYDVKMKEKGDIPEGYSVSREKKERFSLILESASTNQTSMYLCASSRPRETQYFGPGTRLLVL.